Described below is a single T cell receptor (beta chain) sequence and its context. Antigen unknown. The CDR3 loop spans 16 amino acids. Per germline, CDR1 MDHEN and CDR2 SYDVKM. After removal of 6 bases from V and 0 bases from J, the junction contained 9 bases not matched to a gene. The data are from a study of T cell responses to AZD1222 COVID-19 vaccine. Some clones are missing from TCRdb's copy, which holds only in-frame ones; the method was immunoSEQ multiplex PCR. This sample has 150,000 to 200,000 clones, with about nine tenths found just once. Study-level findings and limits: Repertoire collection took place solely once the T cell response had peaked. Clonal diversity may have been underestimated, and the donors were mostly white British, with more females than males. CD4 TCRs covered the whole spike, strongest at regions 160-218 and 743-854. Only a handful of individuals given AZD1222 were seropositive at baseline.

This sequence originates from an adult in good health. This sequence joins TRBV28 and TRBJ2-5, with 8 bases identical to TRBD1. Source: peripheral blood, taken on day 0 of AZD1222 vaccination. This CDR3 is CASRTATGVYQETQYF. DNA for the CDR3: TGTGCCAGCAGGACAGCGACAGGGGTCTACCAAGAGACCCAGTACTTC.